These 16 T cell receptor beta chains came from one sample sequenced in a study of T-cell reconstitution after alpha-beta-depleted transplantation in children. As it was prepared, the TCRbeta library received unique molecular identifiers. MiXCR was run by TCRdb on the PCR reads, yielding one entry per CDR3 protein. The data show roughly 400,000 distinct CDR3 sequences, 43% seen once. The source was PBMCs, collected before TCRalphabeta/CD19-depleted stem cell transplant. The receptors were gathered from a girl aged 2 to 9 with aplastic anemia, due to receive a stem cell transplant.

This clonotype has ten or more counts. The chain couples TRBV7-9 to TRBJ2-3; 7 positions match TRBD1. The V gene end was trimmed by 11 bases and the J gene end by 2 bases; junction bases not matched to a gene: 13. CDR1 is SEHNR, CDR2 FQNEAQ, per germline (reference sequence). There are 15 residues in the CDR3. The CDR3 bases are TGTGCCGTCCCAACGGGACAGTGGAACACAGATACGCAGTATTTT. Protein: CAVPTGQWNTDTQYF.

This clonotype was detected only a few times. A much larger clone lies a single base off, so this may be a read error. The chain joins TRBV20-1 to TRBJ2-4; D is possibly TRBD1 (8 bases). The CDR3 runs 16 residues. CDR1 and CDR2 from the germline V gene are DFQATT and SNEGSKA (reference sequence). Trimming pared 3 bases from V and 5 bases from J, leaving 20 bases between. The DNA of the CDR3 is TGCAGTGCTAGGGCGACAGGGGCCGGGGGGCAAAACATTCAGTACTTC. Protein: CSARATGAGGQNIQYF.

In its sample, this clonotype was seen once. The chain joins TRBV20-1 to TRBJ2-3; 7 bases agree with TRBD2. Germline V lookup: CDR1 DFQATT, CDR2 SNEGSKA (reference sequence). The junction had 16 bases not matched to a gene; V was cut back by 4 bases and J by 0 bases. This CDR3 is built from 18 residues. CDR3 in DNA: TGCAGTGCTACGTCGGTGGTCGGGGGGAGACCTAGCACAGATACGCAGTATTTT. Translating it yields CSATSVVGGRPSTDTQYF.

J is TRBJ2-5 and V is TRBV19; D possibly corresponds to TRBD2 (5 bases). Trimming pared 5 bases from V and 1 base from J, leaving 8 bases between. Germline loops: CDR1 LNHDA, CDR2 SQIVND (reference sequence). This CDR3 contains 13 residues. CDR3 region: CASSGLFQETQYF. In DNA form, the CDR3 reads TGTGCCAGTAGTGGACTGTTCCAAGAGACCCAGTACTTC.

A single count supports this clonotype. The genes are TRBV20-1 and TRBJ1-2; TRBD1 aligns across 7 bases. The CDR3 covers 11 residues. The J segment lost 2 bases and the V segment lost 7 bases, leaving 1 base of the junction unmatched. Germline lookup yields CDR1 DFQATT and CDR2 SNEGSKA (reference sequence). CDR3 residues: CSETGNYGYTF. The CDR3 DNA is TGCAGTGAGACAGGGAACTATGGCTACACCTTC.

This clonotype was seen ten or more times. This chain links TRBV12-3 or TRBV12-4 with TRBJ2-7; tentatively, D is TRBD2 (6 bases). V lost 0 bases to trimming and J lost 5 bases, with 17 bases between them. This CDR3 comprises 16 residues. CDR3 sequence reads: CASSLARAGRAHEQYF. CDR3 DNA sequence: TGTGCCAGCAGTTTAGCGCGGGCGGGAAGAGCTCACGAGCAGTACTTC.

This clonotype was seen repeatedly, ten times or more. This chain links TRBV4-3 with TRBJ1-5; the D is unclear. The CDR3 extends over 13 amino acids. Trimming left V 0 bases short and J 7 bases short, with 7 bases between. The germline gives CDR1 LGHNA, CDR2 YSLEER. CDR3 residues: CASSQDRRQPQHF. CDR3 coding DNA: TGCGCCAGCAGCCAAGATAGGCGACAGCCCCAGCATTTT.

This clonotype has a handful of counts. The chain employs TRBV20-1 and TRBJ1-4; D call uncertain. This CDR3 has 12 residues. Germline V gene lookup returns CDR1 DFQATT and CDR2 SNEGSKA (reference sequence). Trimming removed 6 bases at V and 5 bases at J, with 10 bases between. CDR3 sequence: CSAEGANEKLFF. The CDR3 DNA is TGCAGTGCCGAGGGCGCGAATGAAAAACTGTTTTTT.

In this sample, this clonotype turned up many times. The rearrangement joins TRBV11-1 to TRBJ2-3; possibly TRBD2 for D (6 bases). This CDR3 is 18 amino acids long. V lost 5 bases, J lost 0 bases, and 21 bases lay in between. CDR1 is SGHAT and CDR2 is FQDESV in the germline V gene (reference sequence). CDR3 nucleotides: TGTGCCAGCAGCCGGGACTTTGGGACTGGCTTCAGCACAGATACGCAGTATTTT. Protein product: CASSRDFGTGFSTDTQYF. The variable domain in full, with the rest retrieved from reference TRBV11-1 and TRBJ2-3, is EAEVAQSPRYKITEKSQAVAFWCDPISGHATLYWYRQILGQGPELLVQFQDESVVDDSQLPKDRFSAERLKGVDSTLKIQPAELGDSAMYLCASSRDFGTGFSTDTQYFGPGTRLTVL.

This clonotype has only one observation. The chain links TRBV7-3 to TRBJ2-5; 9 positions match TRBD2. J was trimmed by 5 bases and V by 5 bases; bases with no gene match: 12. The V gene's germline CDR1 is SGHTA and CDR2 FQGTGA. The CDR3 is 16 residues long. CDR3 nucleotides: TGTGCCAGCAGCCCCGGGGCGAGCGGGAGGATTGAGACCCAGTACTTC. This gives the protein CASSPGASGRIETQYF. The entire variable domain, with the rest obtained from reference TRBV7-3 and TRBJ2-5, is as follows: GAGVSQTPSNKVTEKGKYVELRCDPISGHTALYWYRQSLGQGPEFLIYFQGTGAADDSGLPNDRFFAVRPEGSVSTLKIQRTERGDSAVYLCASSPGASGRIETQYFGPGTRLLVL.

The chain joins TRBV5-1 to TRBJ2-3, with 11 bases aligning to TRBD1. With V trimmed by 4 bases and J by 6 bases, 4 bases remained unmatched. CDR1 and CDR2 (germline): SGHRS, YFSETQ. This CDR3 region has 14 residues. CDR3 amino acids: CASSRGQGADTQYF. The CDR3, as DNA: TGCGCCAGCAGCCGAGGACAGGGGGCGGATACGCAGTATTTT.

This clonotype was counted a few times. V usage is TRBV20-1 and J usage is TRBJ2-5, with a tentative D call TRBD1 (5 bases). In germline, CDR1 is DFQATT, CDR2 SNEGSKA (reference sequence). The CDR3 length is 13 residues. Trimming removed 2 bases at V and 3 bases at J, with 10 bases between. CDR3 protein: CSARSGIKETQYF. The CDR3, as DNA: TGCAGTGCTAGATCAGGGATCAAAGAGACCCAGTACTTC.

The CDR3 spells CASTHSGQGNQPQHF. CDR3 sequence (DNA): TGTGCCAGCACCCATTCCGGGCAGGGAAATCAGCCCCAGCATTTT. This chain uses TRBV7-9 with TRBJ1-5; perhaps TRBD1 as D (5 bases). V lost 7 bases, J lost 4 bases, and 17 bases lay in between. CDR1 SEHNR and CDR2 FQNEAQ come from the germline V gene (reference sequence). The CDR3 length is 15 residues. The variable domain in full, completed from reference TRBV7-9 and TRBJ1-5, reads DTGVSQNPRHKITKRGQNVTFRCDPISEHNRLYWYRQTLGQGPEFLTYFQNEAQLEKSRLLSDRFSAERPKGSFSTLEIQRTEQGDSAMYLCASTHSGQGNQPQHFGDGTRLSIL.

A few counts support this clonotype. The chain employs TRBV6-2 or TRBV6-3 and TRBJ2-7; D is unclear. CDR1 MNHEY and CDR2 SVGEGT come from the germline V gene. Trimming left V 8 bases short and J 0 bases short, with 5 bases between. This CDR3 comprises 11 residues. The CDR3 region is CASGDSYEQYF. Written as DNA, the CDR3 is TGTGCCAGCGGCGACTCCTACGAGCAGTACTTC.

This clonotype occurred many times. The chain is built from TRBV28 and TRBJ1-5; maybe TRBD1 (5 bases). Trimming pared 3 bases from V and 5 bases from J, leaving 17 bases between. This CDR3 comprises 16 residues. Germline CDR1 MDHEN, CDR2 SYDVKM. CDR3 residues: CASSFSIGEEDQPQHF. DNA for the CDR3: TGTGCCAGCAGTTTTTCTATAGGGGAAGAGGATCAGCCCCAGCATTTT.

The table lists this clonotype with many counts. The V call is TRBV12-3 or TRBV12-4, the J call TRBJ1-1; D gene uncertain. Trimming stripped 0 bases from V and 0 bases from J, with 5 bases between. The length of the CDR3 is 14 residues. CDR3 region: CASSLAVMNTEAFF. The CDR3 DNA reads as TGTGCCAGCAGTTTAGCGGTGATGAACACTGAAGCTTTCTTT.